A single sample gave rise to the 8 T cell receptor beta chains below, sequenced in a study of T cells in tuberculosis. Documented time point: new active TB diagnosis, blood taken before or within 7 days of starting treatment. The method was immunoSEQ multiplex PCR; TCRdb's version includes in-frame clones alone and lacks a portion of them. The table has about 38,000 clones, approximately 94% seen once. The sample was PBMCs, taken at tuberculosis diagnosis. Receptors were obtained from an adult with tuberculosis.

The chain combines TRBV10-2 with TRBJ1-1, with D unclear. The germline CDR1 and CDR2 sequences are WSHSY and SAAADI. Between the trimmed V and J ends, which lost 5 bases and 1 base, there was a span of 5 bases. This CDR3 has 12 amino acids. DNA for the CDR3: TGCGCCAGCAGTCAGAAGAACACTGAAGCTTTCTTT. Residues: CASSQKNTEAFF.

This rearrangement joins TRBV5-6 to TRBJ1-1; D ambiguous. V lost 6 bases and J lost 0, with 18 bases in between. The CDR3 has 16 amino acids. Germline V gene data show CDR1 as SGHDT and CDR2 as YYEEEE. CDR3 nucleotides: TGTGCCAGCACCCCCCTGGGAGCGGGGATGAACACTGAAGCTTTCTTT. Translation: CASTPLGAGMNTEAFF. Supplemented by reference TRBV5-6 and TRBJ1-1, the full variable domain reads DAGVTQSPTHLIKTRGQQVTLRCSPKSGHDTVSWYQQALGQGPQFIFQYYEEEERQRGNFPDRFSGHQFPNYSSELNVNALLLGDSALYLCASTPLGAGMNTEAFFGQGTRLTVV.

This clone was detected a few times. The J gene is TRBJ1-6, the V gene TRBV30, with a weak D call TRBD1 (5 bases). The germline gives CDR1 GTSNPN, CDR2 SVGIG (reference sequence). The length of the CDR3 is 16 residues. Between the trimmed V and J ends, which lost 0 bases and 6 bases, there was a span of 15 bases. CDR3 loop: CAWSVGGVVGNSPLHF. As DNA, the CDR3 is TGTGCCTGGAGTGTTGGAGGGGTAGTGGGTAATTCACCCCTCCACTTT.

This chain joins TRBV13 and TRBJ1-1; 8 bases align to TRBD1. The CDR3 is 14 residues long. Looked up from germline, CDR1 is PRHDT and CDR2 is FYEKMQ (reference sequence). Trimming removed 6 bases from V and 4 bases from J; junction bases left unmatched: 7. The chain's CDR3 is CASRNTGGSTEAFF. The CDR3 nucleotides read TGTGCCAGCAGGAATACAGGGGGAAGCACTGAAGCTTTCTTT.

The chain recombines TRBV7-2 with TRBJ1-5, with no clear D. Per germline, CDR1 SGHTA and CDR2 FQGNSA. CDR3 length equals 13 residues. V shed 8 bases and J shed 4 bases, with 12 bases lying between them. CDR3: CASGRVGNQPQHF. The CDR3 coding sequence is TGTGCCAGCGGGAGGGTTGGGAATCAGCCCCAGCATTTT.

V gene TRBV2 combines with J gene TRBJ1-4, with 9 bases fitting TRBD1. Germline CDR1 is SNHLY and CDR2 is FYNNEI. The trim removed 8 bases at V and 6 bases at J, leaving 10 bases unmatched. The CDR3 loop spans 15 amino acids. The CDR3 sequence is CASSVEGTGHEKLFF. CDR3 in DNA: TGTGCCAGCTCTGTAGAGGGGACAGGGCATGAAAAACTGTTTTTT.

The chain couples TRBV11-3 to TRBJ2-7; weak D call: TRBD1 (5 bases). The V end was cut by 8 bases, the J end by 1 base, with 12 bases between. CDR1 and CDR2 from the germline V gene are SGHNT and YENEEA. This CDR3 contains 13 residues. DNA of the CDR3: TGTGCCAGCGCAATCGACAGTTCCTACGAGCAGTACTTC. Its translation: CASAIDSSYEQYF.

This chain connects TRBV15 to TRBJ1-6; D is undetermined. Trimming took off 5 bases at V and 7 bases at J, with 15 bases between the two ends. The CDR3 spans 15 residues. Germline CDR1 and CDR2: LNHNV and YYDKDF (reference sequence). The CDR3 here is CATSRDGPTNSPLHF. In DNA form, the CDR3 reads TGTGCCACCAGCCGGGATGGACCGACGAATTCACCCCTCCACTTT.